This TCR beta chain was documented in a study of breast tumors, draining lymph nodes, adjacent tissues. TCRdb reanalysed the multiplex PCR reads using MiXCR and keeps one entry per CDR3 protein. The repertoire has approximately 45,000 distinct CDR3 sequences, around 23% of them found once; the top ten carry 8%. This clonotype is deemed medium-sized. The germline V and J ends were trimmed by 0 bases and 4 bases, with 18 bases remaining between them. CDR1 MNHEY and CDR2 SMNVEV come from the germline V gene (reference sequence). CDR3 size: 17 residues. The origin of this receptor is a female donor with breast cancer. Some clones in this sample may be carry-over from other donors' samples. Sequenced input: breast tumor tissue. The rearrangement uses TRBV27 and TRBJ1-2; D is uncertain. This chain's CDR3 is CASSLSNDVNWVYGYTF. In nucleotides, the CDR3 is TGTGCCAGCAGTTTATCGAATGACGTTAATTGGGTCTATGGCTACACCTTC.